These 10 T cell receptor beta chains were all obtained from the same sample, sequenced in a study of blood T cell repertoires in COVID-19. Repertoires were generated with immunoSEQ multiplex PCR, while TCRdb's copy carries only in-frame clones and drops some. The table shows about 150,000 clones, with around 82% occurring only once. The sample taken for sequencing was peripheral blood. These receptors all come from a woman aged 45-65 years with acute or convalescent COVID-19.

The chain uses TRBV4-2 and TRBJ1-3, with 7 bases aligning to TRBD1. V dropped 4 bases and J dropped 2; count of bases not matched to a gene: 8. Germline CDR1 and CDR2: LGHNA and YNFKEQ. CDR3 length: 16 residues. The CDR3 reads CASSLRGTETGNTIYF. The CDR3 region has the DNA TGTGCCAGCAGCCTTAGGGGGACAGAGACTGGAAACACCATATATTTT.

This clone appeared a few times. CDR3 in amino acids: CASRRAGIDEQYF. DNA of the CDR3: TGTGCCAGCAGACGTGCGGGGATCGACGAGCAGTACTTC. The chain uses TRBV27 and TRBJ2-7; TRBD2 is a possible D gene (6 bases). V was trimmed by 6 bases and J by 5 bases, leaving 14 bases between them. This CDR3 contains 13 residues. Germline CDR1 MNHEY, CDR2 SMNVEV (reference sequence).

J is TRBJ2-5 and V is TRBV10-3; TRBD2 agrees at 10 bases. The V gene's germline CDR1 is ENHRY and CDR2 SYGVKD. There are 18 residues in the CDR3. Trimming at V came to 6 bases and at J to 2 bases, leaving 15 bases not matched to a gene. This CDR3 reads CAISTASGGAEYQETQYF. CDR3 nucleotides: TGTGCCATCAGCACAGCTAGCGGGGGCGCGGAATATCAAGAGACCCAGTACTTC.

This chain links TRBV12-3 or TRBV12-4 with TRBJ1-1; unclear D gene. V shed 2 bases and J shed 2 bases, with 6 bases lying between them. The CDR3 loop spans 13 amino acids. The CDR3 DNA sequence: TGTGCCAGCAGTTTACAGAAAAACACTGAAGCTTTCTTT. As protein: CASSLQKNTEAFF.

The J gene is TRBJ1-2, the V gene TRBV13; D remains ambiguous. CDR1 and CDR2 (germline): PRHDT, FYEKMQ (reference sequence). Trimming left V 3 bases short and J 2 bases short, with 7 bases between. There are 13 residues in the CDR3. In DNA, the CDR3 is TGTGCCAGCAGCTTTGCTAGAAACTATGGCTACACCTTC. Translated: CASSFARNYGYTF.

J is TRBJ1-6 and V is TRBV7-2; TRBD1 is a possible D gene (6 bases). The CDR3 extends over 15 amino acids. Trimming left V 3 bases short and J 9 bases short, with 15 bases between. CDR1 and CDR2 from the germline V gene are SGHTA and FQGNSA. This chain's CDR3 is CASSFQGNQGSPLHF. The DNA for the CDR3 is TGTGCCAGCAGCTTTCAGGGGAACCAAGGTTCACCCCTCCACTTT.

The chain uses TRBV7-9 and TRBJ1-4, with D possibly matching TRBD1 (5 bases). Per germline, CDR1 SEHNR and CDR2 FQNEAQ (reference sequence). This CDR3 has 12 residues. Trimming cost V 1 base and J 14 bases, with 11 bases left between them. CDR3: CASSLVDRGLFF. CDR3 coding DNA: TGTGCCAGCAGCTTAGTAGACAGAGGCCTGTTTTTT.

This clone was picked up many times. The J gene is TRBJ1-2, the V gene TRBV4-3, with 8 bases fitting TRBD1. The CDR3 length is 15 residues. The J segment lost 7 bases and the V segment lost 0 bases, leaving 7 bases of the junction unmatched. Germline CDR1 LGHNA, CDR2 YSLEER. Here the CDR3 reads CASSQDQGATTGYTF. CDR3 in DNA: TGCGCCAGCAGCCAAGATCAGGGGGCAACTACTGGCTACACCTTC.

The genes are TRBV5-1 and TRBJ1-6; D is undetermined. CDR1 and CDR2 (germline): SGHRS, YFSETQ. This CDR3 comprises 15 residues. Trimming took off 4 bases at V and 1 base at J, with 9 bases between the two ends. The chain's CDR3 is CASSRDTSYNSPLHF. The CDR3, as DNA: TGCGCCAGCAGCCGAGATACGTCCTATAATTCACCCCTCCACTTT.

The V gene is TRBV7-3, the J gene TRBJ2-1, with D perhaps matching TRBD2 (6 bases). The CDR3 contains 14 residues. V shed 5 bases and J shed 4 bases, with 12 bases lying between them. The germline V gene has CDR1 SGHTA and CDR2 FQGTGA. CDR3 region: CASSRSSDYNEQFF. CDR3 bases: TGTGCCAGCAGCCGATCTAGCGATTACAATGAGCAGTTCTTC.